These 25 T cell receptor beta chains were all obtained from the same sample, sequenced in a study of T cell repertoires in breast cancer. During the second nested PCR, blocking oligonucleotides suppressed genes that were not paired. TCRdb reprocessed the emulsion pairing reads with MiXCR, giving one entry per CDR3 protein. The sample records around 43,000 distinct CDR3 sequences, 45% being singletons. Paired alpha-beta TCRs of CD8+ T cells were analyzed by expanded emulsion RT-PCR. Sequenced material: CD8+ T cells. These TCRs come from a pool of human donors with breast cancer or a healthy control (not recorded which).

Concerning this clonotype: A much more abundant neighbour one base away suggests this may be a read error. This chain links TRBV25-1 with TRBJ1-6; D might be TRBD1 (5 bases). This CDR3 comprises 14 residues. Per the germline V gene, CDR1 is MGHDK and CDR2 is SYGVNS. Trimming took off 7 bases at V and 8 bases at J, with 15 bases between the two ends. The CDR3 loop reads CASTWSGMDSPLHF. The CDR3 DNA reads TGTGCCAGCACCTGGTCAGGGATGGATTCACCCCTCCACTTT.

Ten or more counts support this clonotype. This sequence joins TRBV6-1 and TRBJ2-7, with D perhaps TRBD2 (6 bases). The CDR3 is made up of 15 amino acids. CDR1 is MNHNS and CDR2 is SASEGT in the germline V gene. V lost 6 bases, J lost 0 bases, and 15 bases lay in between. The CDR3 DNA follows: TGTGCCAGCAGGGGGGGAACAGCCAGCTCCTACGAGCAGTACTTC. This gives the protein CASRGGTASSYEQYF.

This chain uses TRBV7-6 with TRBJ2-7; 10 positions match TRBD1. Trimming at V came to 5 bases and at J to 4 bases, leaving 5 bases not matched to a gene. In germline, CDR1 is SGHVS, CDR2 FNYEAQ. The CDR3 loop spans 14 amino acids. CDR3 DNA: TGTGCCAGCAGCCCCGGGACAGGGGTGTACGAGCAGTACTTC. Its protein is CASSPGTGVYEQYF. The variable domain in full, completed from reference TRBV7-6 and TRBJ2-7, reads GAGVSQSPRYKVTKRGQDVALRCDPISGHVSLYWYRQALGQGPEFLTYFNYEAQQDKSGLPNDRFSAERPEGSISTLTIQRTEQRDSAMYRCASSPGTGVYEQYFGPGTRLTVT.

V is TRBV10-2 and J is TRBJ2-5, with D perhaps given as TRBD1 or TRBD2 (6 bases each). V lost 8 bases and J lost 4, with 23 bases in between. The CDR3 is 16 residues long. Germline CDR1 is WSHSY and CDR2 is SAAADI. The CDR3 reads CASSPSSGAVGETQYF. CDR3 bases: TGCGCCAGCTCACCATCATCGGGGGCGGTTGGAGAGACCCAGTACTTC.

V usage is TRBV6-2 or TRBV6-3 and J usage is TRBJ1-4; TRBD1 might be the D (5 bases). V lost 0 bases and J lost 12, with 8 bases in between. Germline V gene sequence: CDR1 MNHEY, CDR2 SVGEGT. The CDR3 has 12 residues. The CDR3 loop reads CASSYSTGELFF. The CDR3 coding sequence is TGTGCCAGCAGTTACTCTACGGGGGAACTGTTTTTT.

This clonotype was recorded at least ten times. The chain carries TRBV27 and TRBJ2-1; tentatively, D is TRBD1 (6 bases). The CDR3 is 13 amino acids. V was pared by 6 bases and J by 7 bases, with 13 bases between. CDR1 and CDR2 (germline): MNHEY, SMNVEV (reference sequence). The DNA for the CDR3 is TGTGCCAGCAGGGCCGTAGGGGGAAATGAGCAGTTCTTC. Its protein product is CASRAVGGNEQFF.

This clonotype has ten or more counts. The V gene is TRBV27, the J gene TRBJ2-1; 11 positions match TRBD2. Germline-derived CDR1 and CDR2 are MNHEY and SMNVEV (reference sequence). Trimming took 2 bases from V and 7 from J; bases not matched to a gene: 10. There are 17 residues in the CDR3. The CDR3 sequence is CASSLRLAGGSGNEQFF. In nucleotides, the CDR3 is TGTGCCAGCAGTTTAAGGCTAGCGGGAGGTTCGGGTAATGAGCAGTTCTTC.

This clonotype has a handful of counts. The chain carries TRBV18 and TRBJ1-1, with D possibly matching TRBD1 (6 bases). The CDR3 length is 13 residues. The V gene lost 6 bases and the J gene lost 2 bases, with 10 bases spanning the gap. Germline loops: CDR1 KGHSH, CDR2 LQKENI. The CDR3 region is CASSKQGNTEAFF. The CDR3 DNA reads as TGTGCCAGCTCTAAACAGGGCAACACTGAAGCTTTCTTT.

This clonotype was observed a few times. The chain uses TRBV12-3 or TRBV12-4 and TRBJ2-2, with 12 bases that match TRBD2. The V segment lost 3 bases and the J segment 6 bases; nucleotides outside the gene matches: 5. The length of the CDR3 is 16 residues. For the CDR3, the DNA is TGTGCCAGCAGTTTGAGACTAGCGGGAGTACCCGGGGAGCTGTTTTTT. Translation: CASSLRLAGVPGELFF.

This clonotype has a handful of counts. The J gene is TRBJ2-1, the V gene TRBV27, with D perhaps matching TRBD1 or TRBD2 (5 bases each). The CDR3 covers 13 residues. Per germline, CDR1 MNHEY and CDR2 SMNVEV (reference sequence). The V end lost 6 bases, the J end lost 10 bases, and 16 bases lay between the germline ends. The CDR3 DNA reads TGTGCCAGCAGCTTAATCCGGGGCGACGAGCAGTTCTTC. Protein: CASSLIRGDEQFF.

This clonotype has more than one count but fewer than ten. The chain has TRBV20-1 and TRBJ2-3, with 9 bases lining up with TRBD2. Looked up from germline, CDR1 is DFQATT and CDR2 is SNEGSKA (reference sequence). CDR3 length: 20 residues. Trimming took 1 base from V and 2 from J; bases not matched to a gene: 19. This chain's CDR3 is CSARALDGVPTSGVTDTQYF. DNA for the CDR3: TGCAGTGCTAGAGCCCTAGATGGGGTTCCGACTAGCGGAGTCACAGATACGCAGTATTTT.

This clonotype has a count of ten or more. The chain employs TRBV3-1 and TRBJ2-5; 7 bases match TRBD1. The V gene's germline CDR1 is LGHDT and CDR2 YNNKEL (reference sequence). The J segment lost 3 bases and the V segment lost 5 bases, leaving 9 bases of the junction unmatched. The CDR3 consists of 15 residues. The chain's CDR3 is CASSVPRQGEETQYF. The DNA for the CDR3 is TGTGCCAGCAGCGTTCCAAGACAGGGAGAAGAGACCCAGTACTTC.

This sequence joins TRBV20-1 and TRBJ1-1; D perhaps matches TRBD1 (5 bases). The CDR3 loop spans 13 amino acids. The germline V gene encodes CDR1 DFQATT and CDR2 SNEGSKA (reference sequence). V was trimmed by 3 bases and J by 3 bases, leaving 11 bases between them. The CDR3 nucleotides are TGCAGTGCTAGTTCGGAGGGGCACACTGAAGCTTTCTTT. Protein: CSASSEGHTEAFF.

Regarding this clonotype: A read error may be the cause here, since a much bigger clone is one base away. This chain uses TRBV6-5 with TRBJ2-1, with 8 bases lining up with TRBD1. The CDR3 length is 15 residues. With V trimmed by 2 bases and J by 8 bases, 8 bases remained unmatched. The V gene's germline CDR1 is MNHEY and CDR2 SVGAGI. CDR3 nucleotide sequence: TGTGCCAGCAGTTACGGACAGGGAATAGACGATGAGCAGTTCTTC. It specifies CASSYGQGIDDEQFF.

This chain connects TRBV6-1 to TRBJ2-3, with D uncertain. The ends were cut back, 3 bases at V and 0 bases at J, with 10 bases in the middle. From germline, CDR1 is MNHNS and CDR2 SASEGT. The CDR3 extends over 15 amino acids. The CDR3 region is CASSERLPSTDTQYF. The CDR3 region has the DNA TGTGCCAGCAGTGAGCGACTCCCTAGCACAGATACGCAGTATTTT.

Note on this clonotype: The junction shows a germline mismatch at one end, possibly a read error. The CDR3 sequence is CASSLRGPIGDNEQSF. The CDR3 nucleotides read TGTGCCAGCAGCTTAAGGGGGCCTATAGGGGATAATGAGCAGTCCTTC. The chain has TRBV7-3 and TRBJ2-1; a weak D match, TRBD1 (6 bases). Germline V gene sequence: CDR1 SGHTA, CDR2 FQGTGA. This CDR3 spans 16 amino acids.

The chain joins TRBV27 to TRBJ2-5, with TRBD2 identical over 8 bases. The CDR3 covers 16 residues. Germline trimming cut 1 base from V and 2 bases from J; bases unmatched to any gene: 6. Germline V gene sequence: CDR1 MNHEY, CDR2 SMNVEV (reference sequence). CDR3 sequence: CASSLFAGGPQETQYF. The CDR3 nucleotides are TGTGCCAGCAGTTTATTCGCGGGGGGACCGCAAGAGACCCAGTACTTC.

The chain employs TRBV7-3 and TRBJ2-1; 8 bases match TRBD2. Germline loops: CDR1 SGHTA, CDR2 FQGTGA. The ends lost 5 bases at V and 8 bases at J; junction bases unmatched: 5. This CDR3 is built from 13 residues. The CDR3 bases are TGTGCCAGCAGCGCGGGGGGCTGGGATGAGCAGTTCTTC. Encoded protein: CASSAGGWDEQFF.

The V and J genes are TRBV27 and TRBJ1-1, with D unresolved. V lost 2 bases and J 7 bases, leaving 20 bases between the germline ends. Germline lookup yields CDR1 MNHEY and CDR2 SMNVEV (reference sequence). The CDR3 sequence is 16 residues long. CDR3 sequence (DNA): TGTGCCAGCAGTTTAGGAAGGTATAACCGGCCGAATGAAGCTTTCTTT. It is translated as CASSLGRYNRPNEAFF.

This clonotype has at least ten counts. V gene TRBV6-1 combines with J gene TRBJ2-3; tentative D call: TRBD2 (6 bases). There are 14 residues in the CDR3. Trimming took off 5 bases at V and 5 bases at J, with 14 bases between the two ends. CDR1 is MNHNS and CDR2 is SASEGT in the germline V gene. The CDR3 sequence: CASSSIGGKDTQYF. In nucleotides, the CDR3 is TGTGCCAGCAGTTCGATTGGGGGGAAAGATACGCAGTATTTT.

There are a few counts of this clonotype. The chain recombines TRBV18 with TRBJ1-5; possibly TRBD1 for D (6 bases). The V end was cut by 4 bases, the J end by 0 bases, with 10 bases between. CDR1 is KGHSH, CDR2 LQKENI, per germline. The CDR3 is 15 residues long. DNA of the CDR3: TGTGCCAGCTCACAAACAGGGAATAGCAATCAGCCCCAGCATTTT. This sequence encodes CASSQTGNSNQPQHF.

A word on this clonotype: This sequence may be a read error, since a much larger clone differs from it by one base. The rearrangement links TRBV4-2 to TRBJ1-5; no reliable D call. Germline-derived CDR1 and CDR2 are LGHNA and YNFKEQ. Between the trimmed V and J ends, which lost 0 bases and 9 bases, there was a span of 15 bases. CDR3 length: 15 amino acids. The DNA of the CDR3 is TGTGCCAGCAGCCAAGATTTAGGGTTGGAGCGGCCCCAGCATTTT. Translation gives CASSQDLGLERPQHF.

The chain couples TRBV6-5 to TRBJ2-7; no definite D call. Per germline, CDR1 MNHEY and CDR2 SVGAGI. V was cut by 4 bases and J by 0 bases, with 7 bases left in between. CDR3 length equals 13 residues. The CDR3 protein is CASSSFSSYEQYF. CDR3 nucleotides: TGTGCCAGCAGTTCCTTCAGCTCCTACGAGCAGTACTTC.

This chain uses TRBV11-2 with TRBJ1-3; D remains ambiguous. V lost 0 bases and J lost 0, with 6 bases in between. Germline loops: CDR1 SGHAT, CDR2 FQNNGV. The CDR3 has 15 residues. The CDR3 region has the DNA TGTGCCAGCAGCTTAGATCAAGTCTCTGGAAACACCATATATTTT. Translation gives CASSLDQVSGNTIYF.

This clonotype has a single count. The chain combines TRBV19 with TRBJ1-2; no clear D. The CDR3 has 13 amino acids. CDR1 and CDR2 from the germline V gene are LNHDA and SQIVND (reference sequence). Between the trimmed V and J ends, which lost 7 bases and 5 bases, there was a span of 14 bases. DNA of the CDR3: TGTGCCAGTAAGGCACAAGTAGAATATGGCTACACCTTC. Translation gives CASKAQVEYGYTF. The full variable domain, its missing parts supplied by reference TRBV19 and TRBJ1-2, is DGGITQSPKYLFRKEGQNVTLSCEQNLNHDAMYWYRQDPGQGLRLIYYSQIVNDFQKGDIAEGYSVSREKKESFPLTVTSAQKNPTAFYLCASKAQVEYGYTFGSGTRLTVV.